Listed below are T cell receptor beta chains from one sample, sequenced in a study of blood T cell repertoires in COVID-19. Clones were read by immunoSEQ multiplex PCR, and TCRdb kept only the in-frame ones, dropping some. The table includes about 280,000 clones, roughly 80% detected once. Sample: peripheral blood. These receptors originate from a woman in her forties or fifties who had recovered from COVID-19. The CDR3 runs from the conserved cysteine through the conserved F or W. The order of the fields is J gene, clone size, V gene, D gene, CDR3 protein, CDR3 DNA. The D gene is left open where the match is weak. Not all rows give a size; the values are once, few, many and, for expanded clones, a class.

J gene: TRBJ2-1; clone size: .; V gene: TRBV7-9; D gene: .; CDR3 protein: CASSLGTQEQFF; CDR3 DNA: TGTGCCAGCAGCTTAGGGACTCAGGAGCAGTTCTTC
J gene: TRBJ1-2; clone size: few; V gene: TRBV18; D gene: TRBD1; CDR3 protein: CASSPRQGTHGYTF; CDR3 DNA: TGTGCCAGCTCACCCCGACAGGGAACCCATGGCTACACCTTC
J gene: TRBJ1-1; clone size: once; V gene: TRBV18; D gene: .; CDR3 protein: CASSPTMNTEAFF; CDR3 DNA: TGTGCCAGCTCACCCACTATGAACACTGAAGCTTTCTTT
J gene: TRBJ2-5; clone size: few; V gene: TRBV6-5; D gene: .; CDR3 protein: CASRLRGLGETQYF; CDR3 DNA: TGTGCCAGCAGATTAAGAGGGCTGGGAGAGACCCAGTACTTC
J gene: TRBJ1-5; clone size: .; V gene: TRBV28; D gene: TRBD1; CDR3 protein: CASGQGSQPQHF; CDR3 DNA: TGTGCCAGCGGACAGGGCAGTCAGCCCCAGCATTTT
J gene: TRBJ2-1; clone size: .; V gene: TRBV5-1; D gene: TRBD1; CDR3 protein: CASSVGAGGGYNEQFF; CDR3 DNA: TGCGCCAGCAGCGTTGGAGCAGGGGGCGGCTACAATGAGCAGTTCTTC
J gene: TRBJ2-3; clone size: once; V gene: TRBV10-3; D gene: TRBD2; CDR3 protein: CAIMAGDTDTQYF; CDR3 DNA: TGTGCCATCATGGCGGGGGACACAGATACGCAGTATTTT
J gene: TRBJ1-5; clone size: .; V gene: TRBV7-8; D gene: TRBD1; CDR3 protein: CASGRDRGLGPQHF; CDR3 DNA: TGTGCCAGCGGCCGGGACAGGGGTCTTGGGCCCCAGCATTTT
J gene: TRBJ1-6; clone size: .; V gene: TRBV9; D gene: .; CDR3 protein: CASSVDAQLGNSPLHF; CDR3 DNA: TGTGCCAGCAGCGTAGACGCCCAACTCGGTAATTCACCCCTCCACTTT
J gene: TRBJ2-4; clone size: .; V gene: TRBV29-1; D gene: .; CDR3 protein: CSAGGSLAKNIQYF; CDR3 DNA: TGCAGCGCCGGAGGGTCTCTGGCCAAAAACATTCAGTACTTC
J gene: TRBJ2-1; clone size: .; V gene: TRBV7-8; D gene: .; CDR3 protein: CASSLEGRGNEQFF; CDR3 DNA: TGTGCCAGCAGCTTAGAGGGCAGGGGAAATGAGCAGTTCTTC
J gene: TRBJ2-1; clone size: .; V gene: TRBV6-2/TRBV6-3; D gene: TRBD2; CDR3 protein: CASSQRLAGGINEQFF; CDR3 DNA: TGTGCCAGCAGCCAAAGACTAGCGGGAGGGATCAATGAGCAGTTCTTC
J gene: TRBJ2-3; clone size: .; V gene: TRBV27; D gene: .; CDR3 protein: CASSTRESDTQYF; CDR3 DNA: TGTGCCAGCAGTACTCGGGAGTCAGATACGCAGTATTTT
J gene: TRBJ1-5; clone size: .; V gene: TRBV10-3; D gene: .; CDR3 protein: CAISESQTVSNQPQHF; CDR3 DNA: TGTGCCATCAGTGAGTCGCAGACTGTTAGCAATCAGCCCCAGCATTTT
J gene: TRBJ2-1; clone size: .; V gene: TRBV4-3; D gene: .; CDR3 protein: CASSQEEQTIHEQFF; CDR3 DNA: TGCGCCAGCAGCCAGGAAGAACAAACTATCCATGAGCAGTTCTTC
J gene: TRBJ1-2; clone size: .; V gene: TRBV27; D gene: TRBD1; CDR3 protein: CASRQGQYYGYTF; CDR3 DNA: TGTGCCAGCAGACAGGGACAGTACTATGGCTACACCTTC
J gene: TRBJ2-5; clone size: .; V gene: TRBV7-7; D gene: .; CDR3 protein: CASSTRPEGQETQYF; CDR3 DNA: TGTGCCAGCAGCACAAGACCAGAGGGACAAGAGACCCAGTACTTC
J gene: TRBJ2-3; clone size: few; V gene: TRBV5-8; D gene: TRBD1; CDR3 protein: CASSSGTGGSGTDTQYF; CDR3 DNA: TGTGCCAGCAGCTCTGGGACAGGGGGCTCCGGCACAGATACGCAGTATTTT
J gene: TRBJ2-5; clone size: .; V gene: TRBV4-2; D gene: TRBD2; CDR3 protein: CASSRRVAGYKETQYF; CDR3 DNA: TGTGCCAGCAGCCGGAGGGTAGCGGGGTATAAAGAGACCCAGTACTTC
J gene: TRBJ2-2; clone size: .; V gene: TRBV6-5; D gene: TRBD1; CDR3 protein: CASSYQGVNTGELFF; CDR3 DNA: TGTGCCAGCAGTTACCAGGGGGTGAACACCGGGGAGCTGTTTTTT
J gene: TRBJ1-5; clone size: .; V gene: TRBV28; D gene: .; CDR3 protein: CASRGSGVGNQPQHF; CDR3 DNA: TGTGCCAGCAGGGGTTCGGGGGTGGGCAATCAGCCCCAGCATTTT
J gene: TRBJ2-5; clone size: few; V gene: TRBV20-1; D gene: .; CDR3 protein: CSARRETQYF; CDR3 DNA: TGCAGTGCTAGGCGGGAGACCCAGTACTTC
J gene: TRBJ2-3; clone size: .; V gene: TRBV7-9; D gene: TRBD1; CDR3 protein: CASSLGQGVSRTDTQYF; CDR3 DNA: TGTGCCAGCAGCTTGGGACAGGGGGTTTCCCGCACAGATACGCAGTATTTT
J gene: TRBJ1-6; clone size: .; V gene: TRBV6-5; D gene: TRBD1; CDR3 protein: CASGTGNSPLHF; CDR3 DNA: TGTGCCAGCGGGACAGGGAATTCACCCCTCCACTTT
J gene: TRBJ2-7; clone size: few; V gene: TRBV27; D gene: .; CDR3 protein: CASSLSSGLGSYEQYF; CDR3 DNA: TGTGCCAGCAGTTTATCCTCAGGGTTAGGGTCCTACGAGCAGTACTTC
J gene: TRBJ2-7; clone size: .; V gene: TRBV29-1; D gene: TRBD2; CDR3 protein: CSVEVASGRYEQYF; CDR3 DNA: TGCAGCGTTGAAGTGGCTAGCGGGAGGTACGAGCAGTACTTC
J gene: TRBJ1-1; clone size: once; V gene: TRBV7-9; D gene: .; CDR3 protein: CASTSVLTTGREAFF; CDR3 DNA: TGTGCCAGCACCTCAGTACTCACGACGGGAAGAGAAGCTTTCTTT
J gene: TRBJ2-2; clone size: .; V gene: TRBV19; D gene: TRBD2; CDR3 protein: CASKAGPNTGELFF; CDR3 DNA: TGTGCCAGTAAAGCGGGACCGAACACCGGGGAGCTGTTTTTT
J gene: TRBJ1-2; clone size: .; V gene: TRBV5-1; D gene: TRBD1; CDR3 protein: CASSFGDRGPGYTF; CDR3 DNA: TGCGCCAGCAGCTTTGGGGACAGGGGTCCTGGCTACACCTTC
J gene: TRBJ1-1; clone size: .; V gene: TRBV19; D gene: .; CDR3 protein: CASSIRRDTEAFF; CDR3 DNA: TGTGCCAGTAGTATAAGGAGGGACACTGAAGCTTTCTTT
J gene: TRBJ2-2; clone size: .; V gene: TRBV6-5; D gene: .; CDR3 protein: CASSLAAANTGELFF; CDR3 DNA: TGTGCCAGCAGTTTGGCCGCGGCGAACACCGGGGAGCTGTTTTTT
J gene: TRBJ2-7; clone size: few; V gene: TRBV7-9; D gene: .; CDR3 protein: CASSLDRSYEQYF; CDR3 DNA: TGTGCCAGCAGCCTGGACAGATCCTACGAGCAGTACTTC
J gene: TRBJ1-6; clone size: .; V gene: TRBV29-1; D gene: TRBD1; CDR3 protein: CSAASGQNNSPLHF; CDR3 DNA: TGCAGCGCAGCCTCGGGACAGAATAATTCACCCCTCCACTTT
J gene: TRBJ1-4; clone size: .; V gene: TRBV28; D gene: .; CDR3 protein: CATSEGVANEKLFF; CDR3 DNA: TGTGCCACAAGTGAGGGGGTAGCTAATGAAAAACTGTTTTTT
J gene: TRBJ2-2; clone size: .; V gene: TRBV7-2; D gene: .; CDR3 protein: CASSLARVTGELFF; CDR3 DNA: TGTGCCAGCAGCTTAGCGCGGGTCACCGGGGAGCTGTTTTTT
J gene: TRBJ2-7; clone size: .; V gene: TRBV6-5; D gene: TRBD1; CDR3 protein: CASSYQMDRAYEQYF; CDR3 DNA: TGTGCCAGCAGTTACCAAATGGACAGGGCCTACGAGCAGTACTTC
J gene: TRBJ2-1; clone size: .; V gene: TRBV20-1; D gene: .; CDR3 protein: CSATSNEQFF; CDR3 DNA: TGCAGTGCTACCTCCAATGAGCAGTTCTTC
J gene: TRBJ2-7; clone size: .; V gene: TRBV4-3; D gene: TRBD2; CDR3 protein: CASSQNPSGSYEQYF; CDR3 DNA: TGCGCCAGCAGCCAAAATCCTAGCGGGAGCTACGAGCAGTACTTC
J gene: TRBJ2-7; clone size: few; V gene: TRBV5-1; D gene: TRBD1; CDR3 protein: CASSFTGGEQYF; CDR3 DNA: TGCGCCAGCAGCTTTACAGGGGGAGAGCAGTACTTC
J gene: TRBJ2-7; clone size: .; V gene: TRBV9; D gene: .; CDR3 protein: CASSPGTFNYEQYF; CDR3 DNA: TGTGCCAGCAGCCCAGGGACTTTTAACTACGAGCAGTACTTC
J gene: TRBJ1-5; clone size: once; V gene: TRBV19; D gene: .; CDR3 protein: CASSIGGGVNQPQHF; CDR3 DNA: TGTGCCAGTAGTATAGGGGGGGGTGTAAATCAGCCCCAGCATTTT
J gene: TRBJ1-5; clone size: .; V gene: TRBV28; D gene: TRBD1; CDR3 protein: CASSFHRGSNQPQHF; CDR3 DNA: TGTGCCAGCAGTTTCCACAGGGGGAGCAATCAGCCCCAGCATTTT
J gene: TRBJ1-6; clone size: .; V gene: TRBV3-1/TRBV3-2; D gene: TRBD1; CDR3 protein: CASSQDPTGFNSPLHF; CDR3 DNA: TGTGCCAGCAGCCAAGACCCGACAGGGTTTAATTCACCCCTCCACTTT